Below, 9 T cell receptor beta chains from the same sample are listed, as sequenced in a study of shared clonotypes between healthy human individuals. Only in-frame clones appear in the TCRdb table, and some are missing; sequencing was by immunoSEQ multiplex PCR. The sample has 1.6 million or so clones; over 95% are singletons. Sequenced: naive CD4+ T cells sorted from blood. The subset: CD45RA+ positively selected. Receptor source: a man aged 30-40 years in good health.

Concerning this clone: Other DNA sequences in this specimen translate into the identical CDR3. The genes are TRBV5-5 and TRBJ2-2; TRBD1 or TRBD2 may be the D gene (6 bases each). This CDR3 region has 13 residues. The germline V and J ends were trimmed by 2 bases and 5 bases, with 7 bases remaining between them. The germline V gene encodes CDR1 SGHKS and CDR2 YYEKEE (reference sequence). The CDR3 sequence: CASSLGGTGELFF. The DNA for the CDR3 is TGTGCCAGCAGCTTAGGGGGGACCGGGGAGCTGTTTTTT.

V and J are TRBV4-2 and TRBJ2-3; 13 bases align to TRBD2. The V gene end was trimmed by 0 bases and the J gene end by 7 bases; junction bases not matched to a gene: 10. CDR3 length equals 18 residues. Germline V gene sequence: CDR1 LGHNA, CDR2 YNFKEQ. In DNA, the CDR3 is TGTGCCAGCAGCCAAGATGGCACTAGCGGGAGGGGGGGAAATACGCAGTATTTT. Translated: CASSQDGTSGRGGNTQYF.

This sequence joins TRBV5-5 and TRBJ2-4, with 8 bases matching TRBD1. The ends lost 5 bases at V and 9 bases at J; junction bases unmatched: 10. The CDR3 is 14 residues long. Germline-derived CDR1 and CDR2 are SGHKS and YYEKEE (reference sequence). The CDR3 region is CASRAPGQGSIQYF. The CDR3 DNA follows: TGTGCCAGCAGAGCCCCTGGACAGGGATCCATTCAGTACTTC.

The chain combines TRBV2 with TRBJ1-4, with D perhaps matching TRBD1 (5 bases). The CDR3 covers 14 residues. The V gene lost 6 bases and the J gene lost 6 bases, with 14 bases spanning the gap. CDR1 is SNHLY and CDR2 is FYNNEI in the germline V gene. CDR3 region: CASRESGGDEKLFF. The CDR3 DNA follows: TGTGCCAGCAGGGAATCCGGGGGAGATGAAAAACTGTTTTTT.

This sequence joins TRBV5-6 and TRBJ2-3; the match to TRBD2 covers 12 bases. Unmatched junction bases numbered 5, after V lost 3 bases and J lost 6 bases. Germline V gene data show CDR1 as SGHDT and CDR2 as YYEEEE. The length of the CDR3 is 15 residues. In nucleotides, the CDR3 is TGTGCCAGCAGCTCGACTAGCGGGAGTAGGGATACGCAGTATTTT. It is translated as CASSSTSGSRDTQYF.

This chain links TRBV7-6 with TRBJ2-1; the match to TRBD2 covers 9 bases. V dropped 1 base and J dropped 2; count of bases not matched to a gene: 9. CDR3 length: 18 amino acids. The germline V gene has CDR1 SGHVS and CDR2 FNYEAQ. In nucleotides, the CDR3 is TGTGCCAGCAGCTTAGGAAAGGGTGCTAGCGGGGCCTACAATGAGCAGTTCTTC. Its protein product is CASSLGKGASGAYNEQFF.

Points on this clone: The sample has other DNA sequences that encode this CDR3 too. The gene calls are TRBV5-4 and TRBJ1-1, with no clear D. V shed 0 bases and J shed 5 bases, with 8 bases lying between them. The CDR3 runs to 13 residues. CDR1 is SGHNT, CDR2 YYREEE, per germline (reference sequence). The CDR3 DNA is TGTGCCAGCAGCTTGGAGCCGGGGACTGAAGCTTTCTTT. This encodes CASSLEPGTEAFF.

The rearrangement links TRBV5-1 to TRBJ1-1; TRBD1 matches 9 bases. From germline, CDR1 is SGHRS and CDR2 YFSETQ. V trimming: 3 bases; J trimming: 4 bases; junction bases outside the gene matches: 13. This CDR3 region has 17 residues. CDR3 loop: CASSSARIQGAGTEAFF. The CDR3 DNA follows: TGCGCCAGCAGCTCCGCGCGCATACAGGGGGCGGGCACTGAAGCTTTCTTT.

This clone was counted a single time. V gene TRBV29-1 combines with J gene TRBJ2-7; TRBD1 agrees at 7 bases. J lost 2 bases, V lost 6 bases, and 4 bases had no gene match. Germline V gives CDR1 SQVTM, CDR2 ANQGSEA. This CDR3 spans 12 amino acids. Here the CDR3 reads CSVNRGPYEQYF. The CDR3, as DNA: TGCAGCGTCAACAGGGGACCCTACGAGCAGTACTTC.